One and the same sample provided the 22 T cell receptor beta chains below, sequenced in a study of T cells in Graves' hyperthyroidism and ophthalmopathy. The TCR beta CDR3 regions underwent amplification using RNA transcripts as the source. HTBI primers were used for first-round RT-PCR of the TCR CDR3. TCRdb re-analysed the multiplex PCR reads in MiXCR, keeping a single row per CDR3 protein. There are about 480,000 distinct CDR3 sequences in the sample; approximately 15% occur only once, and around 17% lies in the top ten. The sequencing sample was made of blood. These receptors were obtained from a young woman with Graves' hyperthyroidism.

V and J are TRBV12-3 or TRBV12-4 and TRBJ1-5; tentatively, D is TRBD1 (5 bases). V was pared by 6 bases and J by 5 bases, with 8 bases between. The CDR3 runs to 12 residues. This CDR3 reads CASRQQDQPQHF. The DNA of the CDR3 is TGTGCCAGCAGGCAACAGGATCAGCCCCAGCATTTT.

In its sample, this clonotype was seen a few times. CDR3 sequence: CATSDLHRGTGELFF. CDR3 coding DNA: TGTGCCACCAGTGATTTACACCGGGGCACCGGGGAGCTGTTTTTT. The chain has TRBV24-1 and TRBJ2-2; tentative D call: TRBD2 (5 bases). The length of the CDR3 is 15 residues. Trimming removed 1 base at V and 4 bases at J, with 9 bases between. Germline V CDR1 and CDR2: KGHDR, SFDVKD.

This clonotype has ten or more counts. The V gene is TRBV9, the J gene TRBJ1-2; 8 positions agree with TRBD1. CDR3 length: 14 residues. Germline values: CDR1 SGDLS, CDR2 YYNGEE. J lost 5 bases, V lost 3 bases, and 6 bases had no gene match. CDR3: CASSERTGLYGYTF. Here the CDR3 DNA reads TGTGCCAGCAGCGAGAGGACAGGGCTATATGGCTACACCTTC.

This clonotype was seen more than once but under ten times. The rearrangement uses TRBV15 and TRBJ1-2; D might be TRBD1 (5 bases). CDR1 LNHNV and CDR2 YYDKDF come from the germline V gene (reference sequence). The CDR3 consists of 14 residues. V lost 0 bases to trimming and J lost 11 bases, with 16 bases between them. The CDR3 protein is CATSREGPPQWYTF. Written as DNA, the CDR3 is TGTGCCACCAGCAGAGAGGGGCCCCCCCAATGGTACACCTTC.

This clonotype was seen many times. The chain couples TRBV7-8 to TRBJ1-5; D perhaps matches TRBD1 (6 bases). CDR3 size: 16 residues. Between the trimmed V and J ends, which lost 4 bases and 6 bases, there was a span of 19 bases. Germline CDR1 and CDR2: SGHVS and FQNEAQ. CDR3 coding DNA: TGTGCCAGCAGCTCAGACCGGATCAGGGGTGGTCAGCCCCAGCATTTT. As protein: CASSSDRIRGGQPQHF.

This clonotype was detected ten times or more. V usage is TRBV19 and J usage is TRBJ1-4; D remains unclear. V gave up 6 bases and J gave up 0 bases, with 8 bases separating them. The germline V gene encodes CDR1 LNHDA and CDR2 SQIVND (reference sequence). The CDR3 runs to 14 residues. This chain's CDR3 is CASRLAATNEKLFF. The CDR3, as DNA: TGTGCCAGTAGATTGGCAGCAACTAATGAAAAACTGTTTTTT.

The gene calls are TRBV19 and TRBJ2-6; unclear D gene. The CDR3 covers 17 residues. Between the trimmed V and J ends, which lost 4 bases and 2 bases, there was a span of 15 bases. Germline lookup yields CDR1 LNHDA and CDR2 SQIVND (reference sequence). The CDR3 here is CASSTGVLIAGANVLTF. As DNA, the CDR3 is TGTGCCAGTAGTACAGGAGTTCTAATCGCTGGGGCCAACGTCCTGACTTTC. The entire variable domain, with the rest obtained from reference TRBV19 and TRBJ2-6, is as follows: DGGITQSPKYLFRKEGQNVTLSCEQNLNHDAMYWYRQDPGQGLRLIYYSQIVNDFQKGDIAEGYSVSREKKESFPLTVTSAQKNPTAFYLCASSTGVLIAGANVLTFGAGSRLTVL.

Here the CDR3 DNA reads TGTGCCAGCAGCCAAGAGGCGACAGCCGCTGAAGCTTTCTTT. It specifies CASSQEATAAEAFF. The V and J genes are TRBV14 and TRBJ1-1; D may be TRBD1 (5 bases). V lost 0 bases to trimming and J lost 6 bases, with 11 bases between them. This CDR3 comprises 14 residues. Germline CDR1 and CDR2: SGHDN and FVKESK.

The CDR3 reads CASSEDGNTGELFF. DNA for the CDR3: TGTGCCAGCAGCGAGGACGGGAACACCGGGGAGCTGTTTTTT. The rearrangement uses TRBV9 and TRBJ2-2; D unclear. The ends were cut back, 3 bases at V and 1 base at J, with 7 bases in the middle. Germline V gives CDR1 SGDLS, CDR2 YYNGEE. The CDR3 contains 14 residues.

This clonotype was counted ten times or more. In nucleotides, the CDR3 is TGTGCCAGCAGTTTCGACAGGGGGTTGAAGAACACTGAAGCTTTCTTT. Encoded protein: CASSFDRGLKNTEAFF. The rearrangement links TRBV27 to TRBJ1-1, with 9 nucleotides matching TRBD1. V was pared by 3 bases and J by 1 base, with 6 bases of the junction left unmatched. CDR3 length equals 16 residues. Germline V gene lookup returns CDR1 MNHEY and CDR2 SMNVEV (reference sequence).

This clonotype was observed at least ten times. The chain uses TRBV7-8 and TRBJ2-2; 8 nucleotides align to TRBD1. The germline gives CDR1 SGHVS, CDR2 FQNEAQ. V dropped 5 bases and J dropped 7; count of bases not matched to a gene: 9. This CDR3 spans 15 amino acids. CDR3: CASSPRDRWDGELFF. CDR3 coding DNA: TGTGCCAGCAGCCCCCGGGACAGGTGGGACGGGGAGCTGTTTTTT.

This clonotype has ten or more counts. CDR3 nucleotides: TGTGCCAGCAAGTGGTATAGCAATCAGCCCCAGCATTTT. Translated, it gives CASKWYSNQPQHF. The chain recombines TRBV2 with TRBJ1-5; D is unclear. V dropped 7 bases and J dropped 0 bases, with 7 bases sitting between them. The CDR3 totals 13 residues. The germline V gene encodes CDR1 SNHLY and CDR2 FYNNEI.

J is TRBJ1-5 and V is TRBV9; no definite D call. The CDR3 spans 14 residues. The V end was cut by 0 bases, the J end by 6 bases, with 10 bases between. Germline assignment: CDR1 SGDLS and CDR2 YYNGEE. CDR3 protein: CASSVEPVFQPQHF. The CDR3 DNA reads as TGTGCCAGCAGCGTAGAACCCGTGTTTCAGCCCCAGCATTTT.

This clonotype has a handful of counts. CDR3 sequence reads: CASSMDREETQYF. The CDR3 DNA reads TGTGCCAGTAGTATGGACAGGGAAGAGACCCAGTACTTC. The rearrangement joins TRBV19 to TRBJ2-5; 8 bases fit TRBD1. The CDR3 length is 13 residues. The J segment lost 3 bases and the V segment lost 3 bases, leaving 0 bases of the junction unmatched. CDR1 and CDR2 from the germline V gene are LNHDA and SQIVND (reference sequence).

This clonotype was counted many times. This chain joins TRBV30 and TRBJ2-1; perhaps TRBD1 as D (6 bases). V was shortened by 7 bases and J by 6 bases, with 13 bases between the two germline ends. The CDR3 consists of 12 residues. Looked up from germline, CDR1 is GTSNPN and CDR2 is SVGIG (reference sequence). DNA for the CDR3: TGTGCCTCCTTACAGGGTAGCAATGAGCAGTTCTTC. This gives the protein CASLQGSNEQFF.

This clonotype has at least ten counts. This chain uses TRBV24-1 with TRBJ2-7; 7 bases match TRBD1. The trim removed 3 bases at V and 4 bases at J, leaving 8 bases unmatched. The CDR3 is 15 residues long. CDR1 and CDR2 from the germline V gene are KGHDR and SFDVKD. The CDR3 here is CATSDARQGEYEQYF. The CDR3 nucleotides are TGTGCCACCAGTGATGCCCGACAGGGTGAATACGAGCAGTACTTC.

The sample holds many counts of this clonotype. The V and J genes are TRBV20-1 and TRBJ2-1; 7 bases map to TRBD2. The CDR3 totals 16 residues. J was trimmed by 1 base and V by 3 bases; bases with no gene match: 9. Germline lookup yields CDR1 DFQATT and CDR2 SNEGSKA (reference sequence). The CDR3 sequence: CSASTDLGRSYNEQFF. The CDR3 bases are TGCAGTGCTAGTACCGACCTCGGGAGGTCCTACAATGAGCAGTTCTTC.

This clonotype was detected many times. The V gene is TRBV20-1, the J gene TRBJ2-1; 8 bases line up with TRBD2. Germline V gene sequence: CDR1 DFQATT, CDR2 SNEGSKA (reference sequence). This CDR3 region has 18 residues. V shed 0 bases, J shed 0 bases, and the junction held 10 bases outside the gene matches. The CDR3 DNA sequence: TGCAGTGCTAGAGATGTCTTTAGTCTAGCGGGCTCCTACAATGAGCAGTTCTTC. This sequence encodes CSARDVFSLAGSYNEQFF.

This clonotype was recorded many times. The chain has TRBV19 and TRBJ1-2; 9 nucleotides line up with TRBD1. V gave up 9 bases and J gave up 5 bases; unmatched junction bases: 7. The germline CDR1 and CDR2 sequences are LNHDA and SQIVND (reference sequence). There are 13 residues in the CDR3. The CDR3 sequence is CASTPGQGYGYTF. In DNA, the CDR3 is TGTGCCAGCACACCGGGACAGGGTTATGGCTACACCTTC.

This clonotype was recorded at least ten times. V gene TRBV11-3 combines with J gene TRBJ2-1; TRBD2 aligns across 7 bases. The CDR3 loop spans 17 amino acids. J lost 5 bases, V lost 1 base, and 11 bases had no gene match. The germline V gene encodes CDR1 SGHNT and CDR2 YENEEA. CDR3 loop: CASSLVKASGEDNEQFF. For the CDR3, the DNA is TGTGCCAGCAGCTTAGTTAAGGCTAGCGGAGAAGACAATGAGCAGTTCTTC. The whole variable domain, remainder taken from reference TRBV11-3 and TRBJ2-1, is EAGVVQSPRYKIIEKKQPVAFWCNPISGHNTLYWYLQNLGQGPELLIRYENEEAVDDSQLPKDRFSAERLKGVDSTLKIQPAELGDSAVYLCASSLVKASGEDNEQFFGPGTRLTVL.

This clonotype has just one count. CDR3 protein: CASSKGDRPDTQYF. Here the CDR3 DNA reads TGTGCCAGCAGCAAAGGGGACAGACCCGATACGCAGTATTTT. The chain combines TRBV7-9 with TRBJ2-3; 7 bases agree with TRBD1. This CDR3 has 14 amino acids. Germline CDR1 SEHNR, CDR2 FQNEAQ (reference sequence). The V and J ends lost 5 bases and 6 bases, in that order; junction bases with no gene match: 8.

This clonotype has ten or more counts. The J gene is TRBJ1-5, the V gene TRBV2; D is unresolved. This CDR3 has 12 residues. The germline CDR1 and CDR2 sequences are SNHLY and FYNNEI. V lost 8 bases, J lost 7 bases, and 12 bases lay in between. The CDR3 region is CASHGPGQPQHF. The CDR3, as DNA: TGTGCCAGCCACGGGCCCGGGCAGCCCCAGCATTTT.